This T cell receptor beta chain was observed in a study of blood T cell repertoires in COVID-19 (dated by TCRdb to about 2020). Broadly, across the study: Samples from collaborators originated in the United States, Italy and Spain and spanned both the acute and convalescent phases of COVID-19. The prospective study material was composed of cDNA or gDNA derived from T cells, B-cell-depleted T cells, or PBMCs. Deeply sampled blood TCRbeta repertoires from subjects exposed to, actively infected with, or recovered from COVID-19 were included in the dataset. The repertoires were released in a freely available public database intended as a resource for research on the immune response to SARS-CoV-2. Samples were obtained from the ongoing ImmuneRACE study (first 160 participants) and from 1,254 subjects provided by 6 global collaborators. Nearly every sample came with metadata listing a de-identified subject ID, COVID-19 status, age in years and sex. Where HLA class I and class II types were available, the types were taken from metadata supplied by the sample provider, not from assay-based typing. Findings and caveats that apply to the study as a whole: The quantity of clinical and demographic metadata differed by source and by participant and was supplied without curation.

The immunoSEQ Assay, a bias-controlled multiplex PCR, was used to amplify TCRbeta CDR3 regions from genomic DNA. As for the original processing: Within the assay, amplification of reference gene primers was used to estimate how many nucleated cells each sample contained. To quantify the absolute abundance of each unique TCRbeta CDR3 rearrangement, sequence reads were collapsed and filtered. For each sample, productive Simpson clonality was calculated by taking the square root of Simpson's diversity index across productive rearrangements. TCRdb limited this immuneACCESS table to in-frame rearrangements with V and J called. A share of clones is missing; checked studies link under half to unresolved V genes, and the rest is unexplained. D and trimming come from the DNA, and the V and J calls and clone size come from that table. Across this sample there are 150,000 or so clones, with over 80% seen only once. Approximately 4.8% of the sample is in the top ten clones.

About this clone itself: There is no known antigen for this receptor. The record has no base qualities; no much larger clone is one base away.

One collaborating source in Seattle enrolled patients during active infection and followed them longitudinally through the course of disease. Collaborating institutions collected whole blood in K2EDTA tubes following their own protocols. For TCRbeta analysis, collaborators shipped samples as frozen whole blood, isolated PBMCs, or DNA extracted from either of those sample types. CDR3 length: 15 amino acids, cysteine to phenylalanine. Solely the CDR3 DNA is kept, with 45 bases framed from the first base. V is pruned by 1 base and J by 6 bases, leaving 5 bases of the junction without a gene match. Looking up the germline V gene yields CDR1 SGHTA and CDR2 FQGNSA.

The chain employs TRBV7-2 and TRBJ1-5; a stretch of 8 junction bases matches TRBD1. The clonotype was recovered from a man aged 25-40 years with COVID-19, enrolled during active disease. Sequencing used peripheral blood. The CDR3 here reads CASSLGAGGGQPQHF. The sequence in DNA is TGTGCCAGCAGCTTAGGTGCAGGGGGCGGTCAGCCCCAGCATTTT. The reference TRBV7-2 and TRBJ1-5 proteins fill in what lies around the CDR3, so the full variable domain reads GAGVSQSPSNKVTEKGKDVELRCDPISGHTALYWYRQSLGQGLEFLIYFQGNSAPDKSGLPSDRFSAERTGGSVSTLTIQRTQQEDSAVYLCASSLGAGGGQPQHFGDGTRLSIL.